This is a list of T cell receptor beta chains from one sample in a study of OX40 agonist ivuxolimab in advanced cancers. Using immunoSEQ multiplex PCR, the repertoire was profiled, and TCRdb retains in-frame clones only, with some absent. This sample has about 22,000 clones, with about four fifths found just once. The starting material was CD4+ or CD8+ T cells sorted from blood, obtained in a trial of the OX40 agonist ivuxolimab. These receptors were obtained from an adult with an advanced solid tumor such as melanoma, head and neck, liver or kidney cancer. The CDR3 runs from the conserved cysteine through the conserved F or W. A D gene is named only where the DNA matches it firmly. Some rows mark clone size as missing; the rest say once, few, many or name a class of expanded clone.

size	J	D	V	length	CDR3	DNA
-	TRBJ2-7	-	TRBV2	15	CASRGWLRASYEQYF	TGTGCCAGCCGAGGTTGGTTGCGGGCCTCCTACGAGCAGTACTTC
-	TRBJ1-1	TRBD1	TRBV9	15	CASSRNRGPNTEAFF	TGTGCCAGCAGCAGAAACAGGGGGCCTAACACTGAAGCTTTCTTT
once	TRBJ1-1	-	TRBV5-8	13	CASSLDEVVRAFF	TGTGCCAGCAGCTTGGACGAGGTGGTGCGGGCTTTCTTT
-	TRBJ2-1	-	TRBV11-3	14	CASSSKRGLGEQFF	TGTGCCAGCAGCTCAAAGAGGGGGTTGGGTGAGCAGTTCTTC
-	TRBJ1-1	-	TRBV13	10	CASSLEKGFF	TGTGCCAGCAGCTTAGAGAAGGGGTTCTTT
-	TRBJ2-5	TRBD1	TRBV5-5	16	CASSPIRQGAMETQYF	TGTGCCAGCAGCCCGATCCGACAGGGGGCTATGGAGACCCAGTACTTC
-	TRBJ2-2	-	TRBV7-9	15	CASIEAQTNTGELFF	TGTGCCAGCATCGAAGCGCAGACGAACACCGGGGAGCTGTTTTTT
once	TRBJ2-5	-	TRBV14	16	CASSQFGELGQETQYF	TGTGCCAGCAGCCAATTTGGGGAATTGGGCCAAGAGACCCAGTACTTC
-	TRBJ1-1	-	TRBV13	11	CASSGGTEAFF	TGTGCCAGCAGCGGGGGCACTGAAGCTTTCTTT
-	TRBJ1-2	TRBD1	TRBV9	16	CASSVAGDRGNYGYTF	TGTGCCAGCAGCGTAGCGGGGGACAGGGGCAACTATGGCTACACCTTC
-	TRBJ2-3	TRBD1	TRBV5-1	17	CASSLAGTGEITDTQYF	TGCGCCAGCAGCTTGGCCGGGACAGGGGAAATCACAGATACGCAGTATTTT
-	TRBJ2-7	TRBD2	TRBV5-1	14	CASSSGDGAYEQYF	TGCGCCAGCAGCAGCGGGGACGGAGCTTACGAGCAGTACTTC
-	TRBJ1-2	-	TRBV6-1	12	CASSESGVRYTF	TGTGCCAGCAGTGAATCAGGGGTGCGCTACACCTTC
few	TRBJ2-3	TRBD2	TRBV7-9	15	CASSQSSGRTDTQYF	TGTGCCAGCAGCCAATCTAGCGGGAGAACAGATACGCAGTATTTT
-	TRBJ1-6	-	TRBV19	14	CASSPGAAERPLHF	TGTGCCAGTTCCCCCGGCGCGGCGGAGAGGCCCCTCCACTTT
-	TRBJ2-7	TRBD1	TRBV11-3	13	CASSFGQGYEQYF	TGTGCCAGCAGCTTTGGACAGGGCTACGAGCAGTACTTC
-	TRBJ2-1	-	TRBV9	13	CASSLGSPNEQFF	TGTGCCAGCAGCTTAGGATCGCCCAATGAGCAGTTCTTC
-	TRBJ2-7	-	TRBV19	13	CASTPGYGYEQYF	TGTGCCAGTACCCCCGGGTATGGCTACGAGCAGTACTTC
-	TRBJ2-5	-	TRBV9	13	CASSSGVKETQYF	TGTGCCAGCAGCTCCGGGGTCAAAGAGACCCAGTACTTC
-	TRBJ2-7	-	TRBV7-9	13	CASSLDRGYEQYF	TGTGCCAGCAGCTTAGACCGGGGCTACGAGCAGTACTTC
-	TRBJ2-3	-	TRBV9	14	CASSVWGSTDTQYF	TGTGCCAGCAGCGTATGGGGCAGCACAGATACGCAGTATTTT
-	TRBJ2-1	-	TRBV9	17	CASSAQDRLSSYNEQFF	TGTGCCAGCAGCGCTCAGGACAGATTGAGCTCCTACAATGAGCAGTTCTTC
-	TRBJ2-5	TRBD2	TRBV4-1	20	CASSQGIAAGTSGWGETQYF	TGCGCCAGCAGCCAAGGAATTGCCGCCGGGACTAGCGGATGGGGGGAGACCCAGTACTTC
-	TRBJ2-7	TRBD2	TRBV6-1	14	CAVQWEGMSYEQYF	TGTGCCGTCCAGTGGGAGGGGATGTCCTACGAGCAGTACTTC
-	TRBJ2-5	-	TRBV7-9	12	CAITTAERTQYF	TGTGCCATTACGACCGCCGAGAGGACCCAGTACTTC
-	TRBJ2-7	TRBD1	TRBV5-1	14	CASSATGTGIGQYF	TGCGCCAGCAGCGCAACCGGGACAGGGATAGGGCAGTACTTC